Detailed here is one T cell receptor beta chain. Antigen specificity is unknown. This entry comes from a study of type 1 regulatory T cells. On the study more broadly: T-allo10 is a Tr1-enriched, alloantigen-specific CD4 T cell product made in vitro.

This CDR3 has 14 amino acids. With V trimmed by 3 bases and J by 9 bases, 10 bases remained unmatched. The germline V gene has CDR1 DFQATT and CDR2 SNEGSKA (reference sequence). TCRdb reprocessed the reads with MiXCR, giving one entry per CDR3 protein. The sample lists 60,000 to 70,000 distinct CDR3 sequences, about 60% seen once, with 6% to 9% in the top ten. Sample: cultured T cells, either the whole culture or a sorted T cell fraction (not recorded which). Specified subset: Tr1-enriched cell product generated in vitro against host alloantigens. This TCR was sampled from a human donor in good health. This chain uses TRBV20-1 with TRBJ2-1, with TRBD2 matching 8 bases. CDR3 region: CSARATGGPGEQFF. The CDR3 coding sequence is TGCAGTGCTAGGGCGACGGGAGGGCCTGGTGAGCAGTTCTTC.